These 18 T cell receptor beta chains came from one sample sequenced in a study of OX40 agonist ivuxolimab in advanced cancers. Sequencing used immunoSEQ multiplex PCR; TCRdb keeps in-frame clones, though not all of them. This sample has some 45,000 clones, with roughly 91% found just once. Source: CD4+ or CD8+ T cells sorted from blood, taken in a trial of the OX40 agonist ivuxolimab. Receptor source: an adult with an advanced solid tumor such as melanoma, head and neck, liver or kidney cancer.

V gene TRBV28 combines with J gene TRBJ1-2; D ambiguous. The V gene lost 4 bases and the J gene lost 4 bases, with 13 bases spanning the gap. The germline V gene has CDR1 MDHEN and CDR2 SYDVKM. This CDR3 contains 14 residues. The CDR3 protein is CASSYLPGSYGYTF. In DNA form, the CDR3 reads TGTGCCAGCAGTTACCTCCCCGGCAGCTATGGCTACACCTTC.

The chain uses TRBV4-1 and TRBJ2-2; D might be TRBD2 (6 bases). Germline V gene lookup returns CDR1 MGHRA and CDR2 YSYEKL. Deletions cut 4 bases from V and 6 bases from J, with 9 bases between. This CDR3 contains 13 residues. In DNA form, the CDR3 reads TGCGCCAGCAGCCCTCTAGCGTCCGGGGAGCTGTTTTTT. Translated: CASSPLASGELFF.

The chain combines TRBV4-2 with TRBJ2-5; 7 nucleotides agree with TRBD2. J gave up 5 bases and V 1 base, and 13 bases lay outside the gene matches. CDR1 LGHNA and CDR2 YNFKEQ come from the germline V gene. CDR3 length: 17 amino acids. CDR3 nucleotides: TGTGCCAGCAGCCAAGGTTCCGTTGCGGGAGAGGGCGAGACCCAGTACTTC. Translated: CASSQGSVAGEGETQYF.

The rearrangement uses TRBV13 and TRBJ2-3, with D perhaps being TRBD1 or TRBD2 (6 bases each). CDR1 is PRHDT, CDR2 FYEKMQ, per germline (reference sequence). The CDR3 contains 17 residues. V lost 4 bases and J 4 bases, leaving 21 bases between the germline ends. This CDR3 is CASSSFTAGHLPDTQYF. In nucleotides, the CDR3 is TGTGCCAGCAGCTCCTTTACGGCGGGACACCTCCCAGATACGCAGTATTTT.

V is TRBV2 and J is TRBJ2-7, with D unresolved. V shed 3 bases and J shed 3 bases, with 6 bases lying between them. The germline CDR1 and CDR2 sequences are SNHLY and FYNNEI. CDR3 length equals 12 residues. This CDR3 reads CASSDSRYEQYF. The CDR3 DNA is TGTGCCAGCAGTGACAGTCGCTACGAGCAGTACTTC. Together with reference TRBV2 and TRBJ2-7, the CDR3 gives the full variable domain: EPEVTQTPSHQVTQMGQEVILRCVPISNHLYFYWYRQILGQKVEFLVSFYNNEISEKSEIFDDQFSVERPDGSNFTLKIRSTKLEDSAMYFCASSDSRYEQYFGPGTRLTVT.

The chain recombines TRBV2 with TRBJ2-1; 9 nucleotides line up with TRBD1. Trimming took 2 bases from V and 5 from J; bases not matched to a gene: 13. The CDR3 is 18 residues long. Per germline, CDR1 SNHLY and CDR2 FYNNEI. DNA of the CDR3: TGTGCCAGCAGTGAATACGCCATAACAGGGGGCCAAGACAATGAGCAGTTCTTC. Translation gives CASSEYAITGGQDNEQFF.

This clone was counted between two and nine times. The chain uses TRBV27 and TRBJ2-5; 9 bases align to TRBD2. From germline, CDR1 is MNHEY and CDR2 SMNVEV (reference sequence). The CDR3 consists of 15 residues. V dropped 7 bases and J dropped 5; count of bases not matched to a gene: 11. The CDR3 sequence is CASTPRGGGRETQYF. CDR3 in DNA: TGTGCCAGCACCCCCCGCGGGGGGGGGAGGGAGACCCAGTACTTC.

V and J are TRBV5-1 and TRBJ1-1; D unclear. V was trimmed by 0 bases and J by 3 bases, leaving 12 bases between them. Germline CDR1 and CDR2: SGHRS and YFSETQ. The CDR3 spans 15 residues. CDR3 nucleotide sequence: TGCGCCAGCAGCTTGGGTATTATCCGGTACACTGAAGCTTTCTTT. Translation: CASSLGIIRYTEAFF. The variable domain in full, with the rest retrieved from reference TRBV5-1 and TRBJ1-1, is KAGVTQTPRYLIKTRGQQVTLSCSPISGHRSVSWYQQTPGQGLQFLFEYFSETQRNKGNFPGRFSGRQFSNSRSEMNVSTLELGDSALYLCASSLGIIRYTEAFFGQGTRLTVV.

The rearrangement uses TRBV27 and TRBJ2-7; D unclear. The CDR3 length is 13 residues. V was trimmed by 2 bases and J by 0 bases, leaving 5 bases between them. In germline, CDR1 is MNHEY, CDR2 SMNVEV (reference sequence). The DNA for the CDR3 is TGTGCCAGCAGTTTAATCGGCTCCTACGAGCAGTACTTC. It yields the protein CASSLIGSYEQYF.

The gene calls are TRBV4-1 and TRBJ2-6, with 10 bases matching TRBD1. The CDR3 is 19 amino acids. Per germline, CDR1 MGHRA and CDR2 YSYEKL. V gave up 4 bases and J gave up 0 bases; unmatched junction bases: 9. CDR3 residues: CASSLTPGQGNSGANVLTF. The CDR3 DNA reads TGCGCCAGCAGCCTCACCCCGGGACAGGGGAACTCTGGGGCCAACGTCCTGACTTTC.

DNA for the CDR3: TGCGCCAGCAGCCAAGTTTTCGCGGGGGGGCATGTAGATACGCAGTATTTT. Its protein product is CASSQVFAGGHVDTQYF. The J gene is TRBJ2-3, the V gene TRBV4-1, with TRBD2 matching 9 bases. J gave up 5 bases and V 1 base, and 10 bases lay outside the gene matches. This CDR3 has 17 residues. The germline CDR1 and CDR2 sequences are MGHRA and YSYEKL.

CDR3 protein: CSVESTDTQYF. Here the CDR3 DNA reads TGCAGCGTTGAAAGCACAGATACGCAGTATTTT. This chain connects TRBV29-1 to TRBJ2-3; no definite D call. The CDR3 contains 11 residues. Germline V lookup: CDR1 SQVTM, CDR2 ANQGSEA. Between the trimmed V and J ends, which lost 2 bases and 0 bases, there was a span of 0 bases.

The chain has TRBV27 and TRBJ2-5; 10 bases line up with TRBD2. V shed 2 bases and J 2 bases; nucleotides not matched to a gene: 5. The CDR3 is made up of 16 amino acids. Germline loops: CDR1 MNHEY, CDR2 SMNVEV (reference sequence). This CDR3 reads CASSLGASGGQETQYF. The CDR3 coding sequence is TGTGCCAGCAGTTTAGGGGCTAGCGGGGGTCAAGAGACCCAGTACTTC.

V is TRBV7-3 and J is TRBJ2-7; TRBD2 is a possible D gene (5 bases). In germline, CDR1 is SGHTA, CDR2 FQGTGA. V gave up 4 bases and J gave up 0 bases, with 19 bases separating them. The CDR3 consists of 17 residues. CDR3 DNA sequence: TGTGCCAGCAGCTCCGGAACTGCGGGCCTTGGCTCCTACGAGCAGTACTTC. This codes for CASSSGTAGLGSYEQYF.

The gene calls are TRBV6-5 and TRBJ2-3; D ambiguous. Per the germline V gene, CDR1 is MNHEY and CDR2 is SVGAGI. The ends were cut back, 10 bases at V and 0 bases at J, with 17 bases in the middle. The CDR3 has 15 amino acids. The CDR3 spells CATSDGDTSTDTQYF. The CDR3 coding sequence is TGTGCCACCTCTGACGGAGACACGAGCACAGATACGCAGTATTTT.

The chain uses TRBV10-3 and TRBJ1-5, with D uncertain. Germline V gives CDR1 ENHRY, CDR2 SYGVKD. V lost 4 bases and J lost 3, with 10 bases in between. The CDR3 contains 14 residues. The CDR3 loop is CAISVEGYNQPQHF. The CDR3 nucleotides are TGTGCCATCAGTGTAGAGGGTTACAATCAGCCCCAGCATTTT.

The chain employs TRBV28 and TRBJ1-4; unclear D gene. Trimming left V 5 bases short and J 7 bases short, with 26 bases between. CDR1 MDHEN and CDR2 SYDVKM come from the germline V gene. CDR3 length: 18 residues. The CDR3 sequence is CASSGPRTGVKGFEKLFF. CDR3 coding DNA: TGTGCCAGCAGTGGCCCCCGGACGGGCGTAAAGGGTTTTGAAAAACTGTTTTTT.

This rearrangement joins TRBV28 to TRBJ2-7, with 9 bases that match TRBD1. Germline CDR1 MDHEN, CDR2 SYDVKM. The trim removed 4 bases at V and 3 bases at J, leaving 16 bases unmatched. There are 18 residues in the CDR3. The CDR3 region has the DNA TGTGCCAGCAGTTCACCGTTCTTACAGGGGGCGCAGGTCTACGAGCAGTACTTC. Its translation: CASSSPFLQGAQVYEQYF.